Below are 17 T cell receptor beta chains sequenced from a single sample in a study of T cell changes during pregnancy in multiple sclerosis. The table came from immunoSEQ multiplex PCR; TCRdb's copy has only in-frame clones and leaves some out. The table lists 60,000 or so clones, less than 95% of them singletons. The material was CD4+ T cells from peripheral blood mononuclear cells, obtained after pregnancy. Source of these receptors: a female donor in good health, enrolled as a control in a pregnancy study.

The chain carries TRBV7-2 and TRBJ2-3; 9 bases align to TRBD2. Germline CDR1 reads SGHTA; CDR2 reads FQGNSA. The trim removed 2 bases at V and 0 bases at J, leaving 6 bases unmatched. The CDR3 contains 17 residues. The CDR3 is CASSLLAGGTSTDTQYF. CDR3 nucleotides: TGTGCCAGCAGCTTACTGGCGGGGGGGACTAGCACAGATACGCAGTATTTT.

The chain uses TRBV7-9 and TRBJ1-3, with 10 positions matching TRBD1. The germline gives CDR1 SEHNR, CDR2 FQNEAQ (reference sequence). The CDR3 has 15 amino acids. V was pared by 5 bases and J by 2 bases, with 3 bases of the junction left unmatched. The CDR3 loop is CASSLDRGPGNTIYF. Written as DNA, the CDR3 is TGTGCCAGCAGCCTAGACAGGGGGCCTGGAAACACCATATATTTT.

This chain uses TRBV30 with TRBJ1-2; D remains ambiguous. This CDR3 is 13 amino acids long. Germline values: CDR1 GTSNPN, CDR2 SVGIG (reference sequence). Between the trimmed V and J ends, which lost 5 bases and 7 bases, there was a span of 17 bases. Written as DNA, the CDR3 is TGTGCCTGGGCAGAGGAGGGCGTGGGTGGCTACACCTTC. It yields the protein CAWAEEGVGGYTF. The variable domain in full, completed from reference TRBV30 and TRBJ1-2, reads SQTIHQWPATLVQPVGSPLSLECTVEGTSNPNLYWYRQAAGRGLQLLFYSVGIGQISSEVPQNLSASRPQDRQFILSSKKLLLSDSGFYLCAWAEEGVGGYTFGSGTRLTVV.

This chain uses TRBV5-8 with TRBJ1-5; no clear D gene. This CDR3 is built from 13 residues. V was pared by 4 bases and J by 3 bases, with 8 bases between. Germline lookup yields CDR1 SGHTS and CDR2 YDEGEE. The chain's CDR3 is CASSPVSNQPQHF. DNA of the CDR3: TGTGCCAGCAGCCCGGTCTCCAATCAGCCCCAGCATTTT. The whole variable domain, remainder taken from reference TRBV5-8 and TRBJ1-5, is EAGVTQSPTHLIKTRGQQATLRCSPISGHTSVYWYQQALGLGLQFLLWYDEGEERNRGNFPPRFSGRQFPNYSSELNVNALELEDSALYLCASSPVSNQPQHFGDGTRLSIL.

This sequence joins TRBV4-1 and TRBJ2-1; 10 bases align to TRBD2. V was clipped by 1 base and J by 7 bases; unmatched bases: 13. CDR1 is MGHRA, CDR2 YSYEKL, per germline. There are 18 residues in the CDR3. The chain's CDR3 is CASSQAQMSGGASNEQFF. CDR3 nucleotide sequence: TGCGCCAGCAGCCAAGCTCAAATGAGCGGGGGGGCCTCAAATGAGCAGTTCTTC.

The chain is built from TRBV5-4 and TRBJ2-5; TRBD1 might be the D (5 bases). V gave up 0 bases and J gave up 3 bases, with 12 bases separating them. There are 15 residues in the CDR3. The V gene's germline CDR1 is SGHNT and CDR2 YYREEE (reference sequence). Here the CDR3 reads CASSLEPRVEETQYF. CDR3 coding DNA: TGTGCCAGCAGCTTGGAACCCAGGGTAGAAGAGACCCAGTACTTC.

The chain recombines TRBV4-1 with TRBJ1-1; maybe TRBD1 (6 bases). Germline loops: CDR1 MGHRA, CDR2 YSYEKL. The CDR3 contains 16 residues. The V and J ends lost 0 bases and 3 bases respectively, with 14 bases between them. The CDR3 DNA reads TGCGCCAGCAGCCAAGATAACGGCAGGGGCTACACTGAAGCTTTCTTT. As protein: CASSQDNGRGYTEAFF.

The CDR3 loop reads CASSQGREGNYEQYF. In DNA, the CDR3 is TGTGCCAGCAGCCAAGGAAGGGAGGGTAACTACGAGCAGTACTTC. The rearrangement joins TRBV4-2 to TRBJ2-7; TRBD2 matches at 7 bases. CDR3 length: 15 residues. CDR1 and CDR2 from the germline V gene are LGHNA and YNFKEQ. The ends lost 1 base at V and 3 bases at J; junction bases unmatched: 6.

The chain uses TRBV27 and TRBJ2-2, with a weak D call TRBD1 (6 bases). Germline V CDR1 and CDR2: MNHEY, SMNVEV (reference sequence). The CDR3 totals 15 residues. The germline V and J ends were trimmed by 4 bases and 4 bases, with 13 bases remaining between them. CDR3 residues: CASSYGTRLTGELFF. The CDR3 DNA is TGTGCCAGCAGTTACGGGACAAGACTCACCGGGGAGCTGTTTTTT.

The count of this clone is one. The chain has TRBV5-1 and TRBJ2-7; the match to TRBD2 covers 9 bases. The V segment lost 4 bases and the J segment 4 bases; nucleotides outside the gene matches: 6. The germline CDR1 and CDR2 sequences are SGHRS and YFSETQ. The CDR3 is 14 amino acids. The CDR3 loop is CASSGGGARYEQYF. The CDR3 DNA reads as TGCGCCAGCAGCGGCGGGGGGGCCCGGTACGAGCAGTACTTC.

This rearrangement joins TRBV25-1 to TRBJ2-7; possible D gene TRBD1, 5 bases. Germline CDR1 reads MGHDK; CDR2 reads SYGVNS. Trimming pared 10 bases from V and 4 bases from J, leaving 14 bases between. The CDR3 is 12 amino acids. This CDR3 reads CATQGRSYEQYF. The CDR3 region has the DNA TGTGCCACGCAGGGCCGGTCTTACGAGCAGTACTTC.

The rearrangement joins TRBV7-3 to TRBJ1-1, with D uncertain. V was trimmed by 1 base and J by 5 bases, leaving 8 bases between them. This CDR3 comprises 13 residues. The germline V gene has CDR1 SGHTA and CDR2 FQGTGA. The DNA of the CDR3 is TGTGCCAGCAGCTTAATTTCCGGGACTGAAGCTTTCTTT. Translation: CASSLISGTEAFF.

The count of this clone is one. Other nucleotide sequences in the sample specify the same CDR3. The chain joins TRBV18 to TRBJ1-2; D might be TRBD1 (6 bases). Trimming left V 3 bases short and J 4 bases short, with 6 bases between. This CDR3 comprises 12 residues. The germline V gene has CDR1 KGHSH and CDR2 LQKENI. This chain's CDR3 is CASSPDSYGYTF. The CDR3 DNA reads TGTGCCAGCTCACCGGACAGCTATGGCTACACCTTC.

V gene TRBV5-6 combines with J gene TRBJ2-1; D perhaps matches TRBD1 (6 bases). Germline CDR1 is SGHDT and CDR2 is YYEEEE. V was shortened by 2 bases and J by 4 bases, with 10 bases between the two germline ends. The CDR3 has 14 amino acids. The CDR3 coding sequence is TGTGCCAGCAGCTTAAGAGGGGGATACAATGAGCAGTTCTTC. The encoded protein is CASSLRGGYNEQFF.

The chain links TRBV4-3 to TRBJ2-3; TRBD2 aligns across 8 bases. Germline V gene sequence: CDR1 LGHNA, CDR2 YSLEER. V trimming: 0 bases; J trimming: 0 bases; junction bases outside the gene matches: 17. The CDR3 covers 21 residues. The CDR3 protein is CASSQDNGGVIGTSSTDTQYF. The DNA of the CDR3 is TGCGCCAGCAGCCAAGATAACGGGGGGGTGATCGGTACCTCTAGCACAGATACGCAGTATTTT.

This sequence joins TRBV21-1 and TRBJ2-7; the D call of TRBD1 is as the table states it, not checked on the DNA. TRBV21-1 is tagged as a pseudogene. The CDR3 totals 17 residues. The CDR3 region has the DNA TGTGCCAGCAGCTTAACTAAAAAGAGGACAGTCAGGAGGGAGCAGTACTTC. The encoded protein is CASSLTKKRTVRREQYF.

The gene calls are TRBV5-5 and TRBJ1-5; D not certain. From germline, CDR1 is SGHKS and CDR2 YYEKEE (reference sequence). Deletions cut 2 bases from V and 4 bases from J, with 10 bases between. The CDR3 loop spans 14 amino acids. The CDR3 here is CASSFITENQPQHF. CDR3 DNA sequence: TGTGCCAGCAGCTTTATAACAGAAAATCAGCCCCAGCATTTT.